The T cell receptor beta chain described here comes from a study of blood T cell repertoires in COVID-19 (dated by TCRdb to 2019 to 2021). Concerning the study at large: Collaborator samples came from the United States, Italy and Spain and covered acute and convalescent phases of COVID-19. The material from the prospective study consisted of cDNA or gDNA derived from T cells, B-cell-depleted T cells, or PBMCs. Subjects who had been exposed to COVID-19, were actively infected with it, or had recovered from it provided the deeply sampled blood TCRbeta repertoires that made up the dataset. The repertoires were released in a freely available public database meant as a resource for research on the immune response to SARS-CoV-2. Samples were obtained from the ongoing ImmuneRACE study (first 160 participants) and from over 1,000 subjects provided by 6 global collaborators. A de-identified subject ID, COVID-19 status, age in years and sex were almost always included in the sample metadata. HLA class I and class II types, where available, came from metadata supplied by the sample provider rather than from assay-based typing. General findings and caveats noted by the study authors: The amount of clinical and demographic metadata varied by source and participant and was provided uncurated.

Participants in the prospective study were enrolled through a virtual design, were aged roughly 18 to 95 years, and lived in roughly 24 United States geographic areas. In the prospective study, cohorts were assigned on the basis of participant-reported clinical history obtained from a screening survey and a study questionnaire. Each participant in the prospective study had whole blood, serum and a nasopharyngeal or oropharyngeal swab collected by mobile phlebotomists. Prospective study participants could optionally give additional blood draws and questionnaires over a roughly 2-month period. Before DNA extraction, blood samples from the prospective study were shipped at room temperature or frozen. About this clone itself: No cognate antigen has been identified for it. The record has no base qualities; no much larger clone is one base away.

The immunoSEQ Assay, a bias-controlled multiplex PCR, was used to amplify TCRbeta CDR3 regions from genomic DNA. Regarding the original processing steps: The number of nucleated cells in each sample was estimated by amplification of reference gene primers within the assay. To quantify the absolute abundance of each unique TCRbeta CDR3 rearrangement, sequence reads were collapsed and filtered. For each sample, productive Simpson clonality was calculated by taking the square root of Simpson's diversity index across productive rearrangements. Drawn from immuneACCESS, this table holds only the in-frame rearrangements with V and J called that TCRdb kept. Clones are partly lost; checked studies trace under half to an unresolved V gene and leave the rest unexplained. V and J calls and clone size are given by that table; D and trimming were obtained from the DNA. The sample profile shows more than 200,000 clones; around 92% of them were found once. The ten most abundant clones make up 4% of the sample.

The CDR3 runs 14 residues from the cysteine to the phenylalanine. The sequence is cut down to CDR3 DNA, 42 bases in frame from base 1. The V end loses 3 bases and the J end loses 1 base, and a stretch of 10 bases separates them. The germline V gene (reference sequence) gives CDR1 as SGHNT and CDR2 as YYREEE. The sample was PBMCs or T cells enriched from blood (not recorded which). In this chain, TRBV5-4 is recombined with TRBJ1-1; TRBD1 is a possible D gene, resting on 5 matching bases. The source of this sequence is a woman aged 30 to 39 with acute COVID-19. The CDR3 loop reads CASSWSQGNTEAFF. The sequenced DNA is TGTGCCAGCAGCTGGAGCCAGGGGAACACTGAAGCTTTCTTT.